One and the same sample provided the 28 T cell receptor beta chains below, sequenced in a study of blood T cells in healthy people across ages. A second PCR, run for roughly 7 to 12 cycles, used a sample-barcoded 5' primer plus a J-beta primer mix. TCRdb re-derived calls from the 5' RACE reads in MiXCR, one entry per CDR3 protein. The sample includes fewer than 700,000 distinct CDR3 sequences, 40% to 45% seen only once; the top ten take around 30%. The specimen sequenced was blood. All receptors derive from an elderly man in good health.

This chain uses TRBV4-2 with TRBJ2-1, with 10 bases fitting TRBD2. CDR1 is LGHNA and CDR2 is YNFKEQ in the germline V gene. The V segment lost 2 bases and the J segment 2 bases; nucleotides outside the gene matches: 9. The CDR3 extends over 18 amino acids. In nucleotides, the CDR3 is TGTGCCAGCAGCCAACAAACTAGCGGGATCAGCCCCTACAATGAGCAGTTCTTC. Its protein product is CASSQQTSGISPYNEQFF.

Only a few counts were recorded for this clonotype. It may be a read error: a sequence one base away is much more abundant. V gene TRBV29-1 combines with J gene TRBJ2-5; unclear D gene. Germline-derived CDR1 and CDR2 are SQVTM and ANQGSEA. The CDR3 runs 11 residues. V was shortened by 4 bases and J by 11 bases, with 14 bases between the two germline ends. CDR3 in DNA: TGCAGCGTTGGTTCCGGAACGGAGCAGTACTTC. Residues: CSVGSGTEQYF.

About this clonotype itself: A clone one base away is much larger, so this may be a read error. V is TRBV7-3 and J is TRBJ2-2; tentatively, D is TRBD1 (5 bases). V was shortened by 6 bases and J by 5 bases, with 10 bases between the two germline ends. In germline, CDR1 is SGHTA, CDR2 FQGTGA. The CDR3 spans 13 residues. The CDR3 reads CASSARETGELFF. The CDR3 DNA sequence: TGTGCCAGCAGTGCCAGGGAAACCGGGGAGCTGTTTTTT.

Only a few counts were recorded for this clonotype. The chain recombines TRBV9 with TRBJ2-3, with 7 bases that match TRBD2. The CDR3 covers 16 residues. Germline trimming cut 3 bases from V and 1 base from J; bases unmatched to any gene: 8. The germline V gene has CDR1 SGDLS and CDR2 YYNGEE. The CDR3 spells CASSGPSGIRTDTQYF. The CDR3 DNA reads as TGTGCCAGCAGCGGACCGAGCGGGATTCGCACAGATACGCAGTATTTT.

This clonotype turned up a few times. The chain's CDR3 is CASSLASYGTDTQYF. In DNA form, the CDR3 reads TGTGCCAGCAGCTTAGCTTCGTATGGCACAGATACGCAGTATTTT. The chain has TRBV7-2 and TRBJ2-3; no definite D call. Between the trimmed V and J ends, which lost 0 bases and 1 base, there was a span of 8 bases. CDR1 is SGHTA and CDR2 is FQGNSA in the germline V gene. The CDR3 totals 15 residues.

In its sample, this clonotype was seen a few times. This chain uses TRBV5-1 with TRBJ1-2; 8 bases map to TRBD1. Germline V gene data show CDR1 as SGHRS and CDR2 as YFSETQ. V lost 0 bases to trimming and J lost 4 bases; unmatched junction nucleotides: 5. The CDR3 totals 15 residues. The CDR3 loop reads CASSLDTGGIYGYTF. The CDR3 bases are TGCGCCAGCAGCTTGGATACAGGGGGAATCTATGGCTACACCTTC.

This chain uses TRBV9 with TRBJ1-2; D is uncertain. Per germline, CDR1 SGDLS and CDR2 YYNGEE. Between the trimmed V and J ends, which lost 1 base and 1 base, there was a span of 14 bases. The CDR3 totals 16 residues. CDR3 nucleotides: TGTGCCAGCAGCGTACGCGCTCAGAATAATAACTATGGCTACACCTTC. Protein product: CASSVRAQNNNYGYTF.

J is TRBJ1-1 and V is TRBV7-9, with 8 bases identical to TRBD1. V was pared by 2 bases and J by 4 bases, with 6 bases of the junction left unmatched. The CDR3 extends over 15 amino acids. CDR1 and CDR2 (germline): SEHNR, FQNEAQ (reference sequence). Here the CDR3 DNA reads TGTGCCAGCAGCTTAACCGTTGGACAGGGCACTGAAGCTTTCTTT. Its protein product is CASSLTVGQGTEAFF.

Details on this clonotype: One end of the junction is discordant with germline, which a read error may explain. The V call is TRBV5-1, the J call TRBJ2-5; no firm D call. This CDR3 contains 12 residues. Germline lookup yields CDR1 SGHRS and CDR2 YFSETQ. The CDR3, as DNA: TGCGCCCGCAGCGTCCTTCGTGAGACCCAGTACTTC. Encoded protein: CARSVLRETQYF.

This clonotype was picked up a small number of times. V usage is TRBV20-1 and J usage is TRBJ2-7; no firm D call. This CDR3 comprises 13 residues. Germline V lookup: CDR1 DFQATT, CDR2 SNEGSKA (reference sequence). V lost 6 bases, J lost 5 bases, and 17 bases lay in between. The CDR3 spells CSAPAQSVHEQYF. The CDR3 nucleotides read TGCAGTGCCCCAGCCCAAAGCGTACACGAGCAGTACTTC.

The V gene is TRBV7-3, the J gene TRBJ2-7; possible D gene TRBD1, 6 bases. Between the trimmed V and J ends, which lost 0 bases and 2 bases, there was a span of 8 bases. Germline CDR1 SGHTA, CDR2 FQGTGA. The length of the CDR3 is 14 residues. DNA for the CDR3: TGTGCCAGCAGCTTAACACGGGACACCTACGAGCAGTACTTC. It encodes CASSLTRDTYEQYF.

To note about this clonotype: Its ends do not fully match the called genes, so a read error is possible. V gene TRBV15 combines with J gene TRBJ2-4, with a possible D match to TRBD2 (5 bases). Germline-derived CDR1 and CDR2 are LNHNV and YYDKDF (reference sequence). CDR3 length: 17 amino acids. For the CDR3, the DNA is TGTGCCACCAGCGGAGATCCCCTAGCAGTAGCCAAAAACATTCAGTACTTC. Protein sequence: CATSGDPLAVAKNIQYF.

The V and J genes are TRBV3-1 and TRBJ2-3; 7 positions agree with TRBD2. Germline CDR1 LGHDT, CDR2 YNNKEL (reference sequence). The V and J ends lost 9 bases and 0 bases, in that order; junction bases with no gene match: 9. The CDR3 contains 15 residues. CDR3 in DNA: TGTGCCAGTTCCGGGGGGAGGGCTAGCACAGATACGCAGTATTTT. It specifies CASSGGRASTDTQYF.

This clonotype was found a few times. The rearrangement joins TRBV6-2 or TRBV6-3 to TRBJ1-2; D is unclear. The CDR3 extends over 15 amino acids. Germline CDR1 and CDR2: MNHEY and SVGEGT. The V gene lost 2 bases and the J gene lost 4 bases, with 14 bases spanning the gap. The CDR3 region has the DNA TGTGCCAGCAGTTACGGCGGCAACTTAGGCTATGGCTACACCTTC. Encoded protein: CASSYGGNLGYGYTF.

CDR3 DNA: TGTGCCAGCGGCTTGGGGGACAATGAGCAGTTCTTC. Its protein is CASGLGDNEQFF. This chain joins TRBV12-5 and TRBJ2-1; D tentatively fits TRBD1 or TRBD2 (5 bases each). The length of the CDR3 is 12 residues. From germline, CDR1 is LGHNT and CDR2 FRNRAP.

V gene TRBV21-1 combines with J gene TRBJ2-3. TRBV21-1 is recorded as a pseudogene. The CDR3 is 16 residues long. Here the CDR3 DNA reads TGTGCCAGCAGCAACGTTAAAGAGACTCTCACAGATACGCAGTATTTT. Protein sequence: CASSNVKETLTDTQYF.

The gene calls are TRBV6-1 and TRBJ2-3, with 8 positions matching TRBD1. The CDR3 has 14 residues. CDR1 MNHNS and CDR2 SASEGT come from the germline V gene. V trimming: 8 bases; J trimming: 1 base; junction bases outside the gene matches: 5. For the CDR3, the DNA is TGTGCCAGCTTATCCAGGGGGCGCACAGATACGCAGTATTTT. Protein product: CASLSRGRTDTQYF.

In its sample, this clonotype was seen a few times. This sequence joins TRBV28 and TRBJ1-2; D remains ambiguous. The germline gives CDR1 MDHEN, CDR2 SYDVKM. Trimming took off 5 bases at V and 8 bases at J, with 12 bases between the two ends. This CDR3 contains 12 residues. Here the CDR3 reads CASSPRPWGYTF. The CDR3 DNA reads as TGTGCCAGCAGTCCCCGGCCTTGGGGCTACACCTTC.

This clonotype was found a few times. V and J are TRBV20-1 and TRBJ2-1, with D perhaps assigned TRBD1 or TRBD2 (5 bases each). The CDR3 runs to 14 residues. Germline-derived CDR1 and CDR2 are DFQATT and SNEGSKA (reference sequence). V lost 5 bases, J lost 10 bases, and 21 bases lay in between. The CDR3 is CSAPPPGTGWEQFF. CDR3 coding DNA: TGCAGTGCTCCCCCCCCCGGGACGGGATGGGAGCAGTTCTTC.

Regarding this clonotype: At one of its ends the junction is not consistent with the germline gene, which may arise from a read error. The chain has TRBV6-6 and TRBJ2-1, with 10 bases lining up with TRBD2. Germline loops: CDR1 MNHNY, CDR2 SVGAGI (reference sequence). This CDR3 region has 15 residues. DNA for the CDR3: TGTGCCAGCGGTTATGAACTAGCGGGGAGCAATGAGCAGTTCTTC. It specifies CASGYELAGSNEQFF.

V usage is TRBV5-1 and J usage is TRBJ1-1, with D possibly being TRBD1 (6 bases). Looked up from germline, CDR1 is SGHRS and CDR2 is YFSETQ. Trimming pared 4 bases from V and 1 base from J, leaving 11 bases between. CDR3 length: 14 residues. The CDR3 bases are TGCGCCAGCAGCCCAGGGGCGCGGAACACTGAAGCTTTCTTT. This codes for CASSPGARNTEAFF.

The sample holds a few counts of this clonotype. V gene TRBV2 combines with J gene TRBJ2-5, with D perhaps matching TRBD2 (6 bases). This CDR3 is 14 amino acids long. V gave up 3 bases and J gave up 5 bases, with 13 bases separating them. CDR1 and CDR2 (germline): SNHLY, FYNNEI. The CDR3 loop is CASSERGTRETQYF. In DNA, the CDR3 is TGTGCCAGCAGTGAGCGGGGAACGAGGGAGACCCAGTACTTC.

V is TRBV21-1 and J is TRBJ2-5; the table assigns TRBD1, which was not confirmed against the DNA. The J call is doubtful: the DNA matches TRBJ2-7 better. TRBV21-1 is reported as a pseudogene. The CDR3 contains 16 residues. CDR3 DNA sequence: TGTGCCAGCAGCACACCTGGGACAGGCGCCCCCTACGAGCAGTACTTC. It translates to CASSTPGTGAPYEQYF.

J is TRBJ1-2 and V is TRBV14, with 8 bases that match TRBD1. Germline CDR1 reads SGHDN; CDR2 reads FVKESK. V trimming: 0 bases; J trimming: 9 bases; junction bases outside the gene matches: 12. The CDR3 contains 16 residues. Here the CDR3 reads CASSQDLQGAGESYTF. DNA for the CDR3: TGTGCCAGCAGCCAAGATCTGCAGGGGGCCGGGGAGAGCTACACCTTC.

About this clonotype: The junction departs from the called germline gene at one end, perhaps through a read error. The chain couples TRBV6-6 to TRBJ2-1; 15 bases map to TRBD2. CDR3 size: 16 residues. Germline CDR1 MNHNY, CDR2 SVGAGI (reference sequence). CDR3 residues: CTSSTGLAGGNNEQFF. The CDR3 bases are TGTACCAGCAGTACGGGACTAGCGGGAGGTAATAATGAGCAGTTCTTC.

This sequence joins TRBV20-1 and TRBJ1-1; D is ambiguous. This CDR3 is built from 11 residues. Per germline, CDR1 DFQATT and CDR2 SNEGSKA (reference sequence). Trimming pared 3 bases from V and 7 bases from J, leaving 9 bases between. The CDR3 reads CSASIDYEAFF. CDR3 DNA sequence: TGCAGTGCTAGTATCGATTATGAAGCTTTCTTT.

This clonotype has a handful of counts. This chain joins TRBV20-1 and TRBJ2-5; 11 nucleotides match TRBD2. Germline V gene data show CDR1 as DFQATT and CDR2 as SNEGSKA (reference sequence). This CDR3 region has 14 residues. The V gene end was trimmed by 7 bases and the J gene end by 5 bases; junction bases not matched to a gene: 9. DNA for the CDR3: TGCAGTGGCTCTAGCGGGGGGTACCTGGAGACCCAGTACTTC. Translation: CSGSSGGYLETQYF.

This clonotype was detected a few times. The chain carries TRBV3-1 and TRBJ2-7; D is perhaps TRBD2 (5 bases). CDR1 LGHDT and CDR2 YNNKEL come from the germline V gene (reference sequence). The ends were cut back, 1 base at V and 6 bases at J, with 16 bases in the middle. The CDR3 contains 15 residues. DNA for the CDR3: TGTGCCAGCAGCCAAGTATGGACTCCCGGAGGCGAGCAGTACTTC. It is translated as CASSQVWTPGGEQYF.